A selection of T cell receptor beta chains follows, all from one sample in a study of response to subunit inactivated influenza vaccine. TCRdb independently ran MiXCR on the RT-PCR reads; one entry per CDR3 protein. The sample yields roughly 500,000 distinct CDR3 sequences, 25% seen once. The specimen comprised CD4+ T cells sorted from PBMCs, sampled 5 days after vaccination. These receptor sequences come from a man in his forties or fifties who received an inactivated influenza vaccine. Both conserved end residues are part of each CDR3. Fields, in order: V gene, CDR3 length, J gene, clone size, D gene, CDR3 DNA, CDR3 protein. D genes are given only for firm matches. Not all rows give a size; the values are once, few, many and, for expanded clones, a class.

v_call: TRBV20-1; cdr3_length: 14; j_call: TRBJ2-2; clone_size: .; d_call: TRBD2; cdr3_nt: TGCAGTGCTAGGACTAGCGAGAACACCGGGGAGCTGTTTTTT; cdr3_aa: CSARTSENTGELFF
v_call: TRBV10-3; cdr3_length: 13; j_call: TRBJ1-1; clone_size: .; d_call: .; cdr3_nt: TGTGCCATCAGTCCTAGTGCGAACACTGAAGCTTTCTTT; cdr3_aa: CAISPSANTEAFF
v_call: TRBV9; cdr3_length: 15; j_call: TRBJ2-5; clone_size: .; d_call: .; cdr3_nt: TGTGCCAGCAGCGTAGCTAGAACTTACCAAGAGACCCAGTACTTC; cdr3_aa: CASSVARTYQETQYF
v_call: TRBV28; cdr3_length: 15; j_call: TRBJ2-3; clone_size: .; d_call: .; cdr3_nt: TGTGCCAGCAGTGGGGAGGTTGGGACCACAGATACGCAGTATTTT; cdr3_aa: CASSGEVGTTDTQYF
v_call: TRBV6-2/TRBV6-3; cdr3_length: 14; j_call: TRBJ2-7; clone_size: .; d_call: .; cdr3_nt: TGTGCCAGCAAGAAAACAGGGTTCTCCTACGAGCAGTACTTC; cdr3_aa: CASKKTGFSYEQYF
v_call: TRBV10-1; cdr3_length: 14; j_call: TRBJ2-1; clone_size: few; d_call: TRBD2; cdr3_nt: TGCGCCAGCAGTGTGACTAGCGGGGGTTATGAGCAGTTCTTC; cdr3_aa: CASSVTSGGYEQFF
v_call: TRBV6-2/TRBV6-3; cdr3_length: 16; j_call: TRBJ2-2; clone_size: .; d_call: TRBD2; cdr3_nt: TGTGCCAGCAGCTCTCTAGCGGGTGCTAGCACCGGGGAGCTGTTTTTT; cdr3_aa: CASSSLAGASTGELFF
v_call: TRBV5-1; cdr3_length: 11; j_call: TRBJ2-1; clone_size: few; d_call: TRBD1; cdr3_nt: TGCGCCAGCATGGGGCAGGGGGTGCAGTTCTTC; cdr3_aa: CASMGQGVQFF
v_call: TRBV5-1; cdr3_length: 15; j_call: TRBJ1-6; clone_size: .; d_call: .; cdr3_nt: TGCGCCAGCAGCTTAACGGGTCCAAGGGATTCACCCCTCCACTTT; cdr3_aa: CASSLTGPRDSPLHF
v_call: TRBV12-3/TRBV12-4; cdr3_length: 14; j_call: TRBJ1-5; clone_size: .; d_call: TRBD1; cdr3_nt: TGTGCCAGCAGCCAGACAGGGAATAGTCAGCCCCAGCATTTT; cdr3_aa: CASSQTGNSQPQHF
v_call: TRBV20-1; cdr3_length: 13; j_call: TRBJ1-5; clone_size: .; d_call: TRBD1; cdr3_nt: TGCAGTGCTGCGACAGGGCCCAATCAGCCCCAGCATTTT; cdr3_aa: CSAATGPNQPQHF
v_call: TRBV12-5; cdr3_length: 13; j_call: TRBJ2-5; clone_size: .; d_call: .; cdr3_nt: TGTGCTAGTGGTTTAGGGTTACAAGAGACCCAGTACTTC; cdr3_aa: CASGLGLQETQYF
v_call: TRBV4-1; cdr3_length: 15; j_call: TRBJ2-5; clone_size: few; d_call: TRBD1; cdr3_nt: TGCGCCAGCAGCCAAGTACGGGACAGAAAAGAGACCCAGTACTTC; cdr3_aa: CASSQVRDRKETQYF
v_call: TRBV10-3; cdr3_length: 15; j_call: TRBJ2-1; clone_size: few; d_call: TRBD2; cdr3_nt: TGTGCCATCAGGGAGACTAGCGGGAGGGATAATGAGCAGTTCTTC; cdr3_aa: CAIRETSGRDNEQFF
v_call: TRBV25-1; cdr3_length: 14; j_call: TRBJ2-2; clone_size: few; d_call: .; cdr3_nt: TGTGCCAGCAGTCCACAAACGAACACCGGGGAGCTGTTTTTT; cdr3_aa: CASSPQTNTGELFF